The following is a TCR beta chain sequence with its context. This clone appeared once. There is no known antigen for this receptor. No base quality values were provided; no much bigger clone lies one nucleotide off. TCRbeta CDR3 regions were amplified from genomic DNA by means of the immunoSEQ Assay, a bias-controlled multiplex PCR. From the authors' description of their analysis: The number of nucleated cells in each sample was estimated from the amplification of reference gene primers within the assay. To quantify the absolute abundance of each unique TCRbeta CDR3 rearrangement, sequence reads were collapsed and filtered. For each sample, productive Simpson clonality was calculated as the square root of Simpson's diversity index across productive rearrangements. TCRdb holds this immuneACCESS table with in-frame rearrangements only. Some clones are missing; in checked studies, unresolved V genes explain under half, and the rest has no known cause. The DNA gave D and trimming, while V, J and clone size come from that table. Within this sample are about 210,000 clones, with roughly 78% of them counted one time only. The ten most abundant clones make up roughly 12% of the sample.

The sample comes from a study of blood T cell repertoires in COVID-19 (dated by TCRdb to the early 2020s). For context, the study as a whole: Collaborator samples came from the United States, Italy and Spain and covered acute and convalescent phases of COVID-19. Sample metadata almost always included a de-identified subject ID, COVID-19 status, age in years and sex. Where available, HLA class I and class II types were obtained from metadata supplied by the sample provider rather than from assay-based typing. The prospective study material was composed of cDNA or gDNA derived from T cells, B-cell-depleted T cells, or PBMCs. A freely available public database, intended as a resource for researchers studying the immune response to SARS-CoV-2, is where the repertoires were released. Samples came from the ongoing ImmuneRACE study (first 160 participants) plus 1,254 subjects from 6 global collaborators. Subjects who had been exposed to COVID-19, were actively infected with it, or had recovered from it provided the deeply sampled blood TCRbeta repertoires that made up the dataset. The investigation overall reported the following: How much clinical and demographic metadata was included differed by source and by participant, and the metadata was provided uncurated.

Germline trimming amounts to 1 base on V and 4 bases on J, with 5 as the count of junction bases outside the gene matches. Reading from cysteine to phenylalanine, the CDR3 counts 16 amino acids. Of the read, only the CDR3 DNA is kept; its 48 bases are in frame from base 1. CDR1 and CDR2 are drawn from the germline V gene (reference sequence): LGHDT, YNNKEL. Whole blood was collected in K2EDTA tubes by collaborating institutions according to the institutions' own protocols. For TCRbeta analysis, collaborators shipped samples as frozen whole blood, isolated PBMCs, or DNA extracted from either of those sample types.

The TCR sequence derives from a woman in her 40s with acute or convalescent COVID-19. The receptor chain draws on TRBV3-1 (or the pseudogene TRBV3-2) and TRBJ2-3; TRBD2 agrees with 10 junctional bases. Sequencing was performed on peripheral blood. The sequence in DNA is TGTGCCAGCAGCCAAGGGAAGCGGGGGGGATCAGATACGCAGTATTTT. Its translation is CASSQGKRGGSDTQYF.